This T cell receptor (beta chain) stems from a study of beta chain features in type 1 diabetes listed by TCRdb under 2018. About the investigation overall: Mean age, gender distribution, total cell number and subset yield were not different between patients and healthy donors. A total of some 100,000,000 sorted cells were examined across all samples, and the number of cells per subset was strongly correlated with RNA yield. Regulatory and stem cell-like memory subsets were obtained from only 8 patients and roughly 8 healthy donors, while naive and central memory subsets were obtained from all 30 or so donors. In the study, recently diagnosed type 1 diabetes patients and matched healthy donors were compared on the TCRB repertoires of their sorted circulating CD4+ T cell subsets.

The sample holds many counts of this clone. Its antigen is unknown. It has no much larger one-base neighbor in the sample; base qualities were not kept. From V the trimming removes 4 bases and from J it removes 12 bases, while the gene matches leave 18 bases of the junction unaccounted for. There are 17 amino acids in the CDR3, from cysteine to phenylalanine inclusive. This entry keeps only the CDR3 DNA: 51 bases, framed from base 1. Based on the germline V gene, the CDR1 and CDR2 sequences are LGHNA and YSLEER. The research as a whole found: In all four CD4+ subsets, TCRB CDR3 length was moderately but significantly shorter in type 1 diabetes patients. Fewer insertions and more nucleotide deletions at VDJ recombination sites were observed in patients with type 1 diabetes, implying thymic rearrangement abnormalities. Sequencing cDNA rather than genomic DNA could over-represent highly expressing activated cells, although activation and CD3 levels did not differ between groups. Because the HLA sub-analyses included only small numbers of individuals, any influence of HLA type on TCRB rearrangement was left unresolved. Naive, central memory and regulatory TCRB repertoires appeared to be more alike among patients than among healthy donors. Shorter templates might be favored by PCR, yet because patient and control samples were amplified and corrected together, any such skew would affect both groups equally.

From each donor, a single peripheral blood sample of approximately 120 mL on average was drawn into heparinised tubes. A BD FACSAria II was used to sort naive, central memory, regulatory and stem cell-like memory CD4+ T cells with a panel that included CD45RO, CCR7, CD25, CD127, CD95 and CD27. All sorted populations exceeded 95% purity. Right away, PBMCs were isolated by Lymphoprep density gradient centrifugation and were stained directly, with no culture step. Samples were stained and sorted in pairs, with one healthy donor and one patient per experiment, so that batch effects were minimized. The High Capacity cDNA Reverse Transcription Kit was used to reverse transcribe all of the isolated RNA, meaning that expressed TCRB transcripts were what got sequenced. Deep immunoSEQ sequencing was performed on naive, central memory and regulatory T cell samples, with an average of roughly 3.5 million total reads per sample. Sorted cells were lysed in RLT buffer and RNA was extracted with DNase-treated RNeasy Micro or Mini kits, depending on cell number. Each cell subset was processed separately to prevent cross-contamination, with patient and healthy donor samples processed together. TCRB sequences were amplified from cDNA with the immunoSEQ multiplex PCR, producing 87-bp fragments spanning the CDR3 region. Amplicons were sequenced on the Illumina HiSeq platform. The published analysis was carried out like this. Synthetic template baselines were used to correct PCR bias computationally, reads within Hamming distance 2 were collapsed, and singletons that could not be merged were discarded. By aligning reads against IMGT, V, D and J genes, CDR3 length, and insertions or deletions at six rearrangement sites were assigned. Within each subset, clonotype counts were normalized to the number of sorted cells before true diversity and Gini coefficients were calculated with the tcR R package. The overlap coefficient, calculated on TCRB nucleotide sequences, was used to measure repertoire sharing. The table was pulled from immuneACCESS by TCRdb, which kept in-frame rearrangements only. Such tables lose some clones; where checked, under half of the loss comes from unresolved V genes, and the rest has no known cause. V, J and clone size are those of that table, while D and trimming were read from the DNA. The sample profile shows about 340,000 clones; roughly 8% of them were found once. The ten largest clones represent less than 0.45% of the sample.

The TCR was taken from a woman aged 18-29 years in good health. Recombination joined TRBV4-3 with TRBJ2-7; 13 junctional bases match TRBD2. Sequences were obtained from central memory CD4+ T cells from blood. This receptor has the CDR3 CASSPSSSGTSGNVVYF. The DNA reads as follows: TGCGCCAGCAGCCCGTCGTCGTCCGGGACTAGCGGGAACGTGGTGTACTTC.